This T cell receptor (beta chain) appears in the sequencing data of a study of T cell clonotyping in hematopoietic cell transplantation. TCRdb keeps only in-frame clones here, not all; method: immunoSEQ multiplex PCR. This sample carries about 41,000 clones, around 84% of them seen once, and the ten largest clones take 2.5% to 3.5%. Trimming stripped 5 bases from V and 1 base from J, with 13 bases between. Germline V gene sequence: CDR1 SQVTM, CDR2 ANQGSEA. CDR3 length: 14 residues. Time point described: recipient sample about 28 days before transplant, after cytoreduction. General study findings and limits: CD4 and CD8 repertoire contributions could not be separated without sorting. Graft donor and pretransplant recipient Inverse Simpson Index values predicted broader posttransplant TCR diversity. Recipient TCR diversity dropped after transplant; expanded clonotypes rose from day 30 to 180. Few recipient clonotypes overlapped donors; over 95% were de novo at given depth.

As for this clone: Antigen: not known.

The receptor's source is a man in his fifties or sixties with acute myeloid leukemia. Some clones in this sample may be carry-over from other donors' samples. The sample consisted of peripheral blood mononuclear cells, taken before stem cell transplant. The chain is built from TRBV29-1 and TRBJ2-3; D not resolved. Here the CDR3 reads CSVHEDFGTDTQYF. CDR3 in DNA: TGCAGCGTTCATGAGGATTTTGGCACAGATACGCAGTATTTT.